These 21 T cell receptor beta chains were all obtained from the same sample, sequenced in a study of T cell changes during pregnancy in multiple sclerosis (dated by TCRdb to the late 2010s). Library preparation was by the immunoSEQ multiplex PCR assay. TCRdb stores this immuneACCESS table with in-frame sequences only. Part of the clones is absent; in the studies checked, under half of the shortfall reflects unresolved V genes, and no reason is known for the rest. This sample is represented by tens of thousands of clones; more than 75% of them were singletons. The biggest ten clones account for roughly 1.5% of the sample. Sequencing was performed on peripheral blood, taken in the third trimester of pregnancy. The receptors originated from a female donor with multiple sclerosis, enrolled in a pregnancy study.

This clone appeared a single time. The V gene is TRBV15, the J gene TRBJ1-2; 7 bases map to TRBD1. Germline CDR1 and CDR2: LNHNV and YYDKDF (reference sequence). V trimming: 0 bases; J trimming: 4 bases; junction bases outside the gene matches: 8. The CDR3 has 16 residues. The CDR3 nucleotides are TGTGCCACCAGCAGAGATGGGTGGGACAGTCCCTATGGCTACACCTTC. It codes for CATSRDGWDSPYGYTF. Looking up the rest from reference TRBV15 and TRBJ1-2 gives the full variable domain: DAMVIQNPRYQVTQFGKPVTLSCSQTLNHNVMYWYQQKSSQAPKLLFHYYDKDFNNEADTPDNFQSRRPNTSFCFLDIRSPGLGDTAMYLCATSRDGWDSPYGYTFGSGTRLTVV.

V usage is TRBV5-5 and J usage is TRBJ1-2; D unresolved. CDR1 is SGHKS and CDR2 is YYEKEE in the germline V gene (reference sequence). There are 17 residues in the CDR3. The V and J ends lost 4 bases and 0 bases respectively, with 19 bases between them. CDR3 bases: TGTGCCAGCAGCGCCTCAACCACGGGGTTCACTAACTATGGCTACACCTTC. It encodes CASSASTTGFTNYGYTF.

This sequence joins TRBV28 and TRBJ2-7, with 7 bases aligning to TRBD1. Trimming at V came to 10 bases and at J to 2 bases, leaving 14 bases not matched to a gene. The CDR3 covers 15 residues. CDR1 MDHEN and CDR2 SYDVKM come from the germline V gene. The CDR3 spells CATPAPRGSPYEQYF. In DNA, the CDR3 is TGTGCCACCCCCGCCCCCAGGGGGTCCCCCTACGAGCAGTACTTC.

V and J are TRBV30 and TRBJ1-2; D is perhaps TRBD1 (5 bases). V was trimmed by 7 bases and J by 3 bases, leaving 24 bases between them. CDR1 GTSNPN and CDR2 SVGIG come from the germline V gene (reference sequence). CDR3 size: 16 residues. The CDR3 DNA is TGTGCCTCCCGTGAGGAGGGTTTCTGGGACGACTATGGCTACACCTTC. Translating gives CASREEGFWDDYGYTF.

This chain joins TRBV6-5 and TRBJ2-7; weak D call: TRBD1 (5 bases). Trimming shortened V by 2 bases and J by 4 bases, and 15 bases separated the two germline ends. Germline V lookup: CDR1 MNHEY, CDR2 SVGAGI. The CDR3 totals 15 residues. The chain's CDR3 is CASSYKDTSRYEQYF. DNA for the CDR3: TGTGCCAGCAGTTACAAGGACACATCAAGATACGAGCAGTACTTC.

The rearrangement links TRBV9 to TRBJ2-5, with TRBD1 identical over 8 bases. The junction had 4 bases not matched to a gene; V was cut back by 1 base and J by 5 bases. Germline V gene sequence: CDR1 SGDLS, CDR2 YYNGEE. CDR3 length equals 14 residues. CDR3 amino acids: CASSVPGGVETQYF. CDR3 nucleotide sequence: TGTGCCAGCAGCGTACCAGGGGGCGTTGAGACCCAGTACTTC.

The CDR3 sequence is CASSFYRTPNYGYTF. The CDR3, as DNA: TGTGCCAGCAGTTTCTACCGGACTCCAAACTATGGCTACACCTTC. V gene TRBV27 combines with J gene TRBJ1-2; no reliable D call. The CDR3 extends over 15 amino acids. Trimming shortened V by 3 bases and J by 2 bases, and 13 bases separated the two germline ends. In germline, CDR1 is MNHEY, CDR2 SMNVEV (reference sequence).

The V gene is TRBV11-2, the J gene TRBJ2-3; D might be TRBD1 (5 bases). CDR1 and CDR2 (germline): SGHAT, FQNNGV. This CDR3 contains 14 residues. V was clipped by 5 bases and J by 1 base, with 10 bases between them. CDR3 sequence (DNA): TGTGCCAGCAGCCACTGGGGCCGCACAGATACGCAGTATTTT. Amino acid sequence: CASSHWGRTDTQYF.

The rearrangement joins TRBV5-4 to TRBJ2-1; no clear D gene. Trimming took 0 bases from V and 9 from J, leaving 10 bases between them. Germline V CDR1 and CDR2: SGHNT, YYREEE (reference sequence). The CDR3 runs to 13 residues. CDR3: CASSLGLDLEQFF. In DNA, the CDR3 is TGTGCCAGCAGCTTGGGCCTAGACCTTGAGCAGTTCTTC.

The chain employs TRBV2 and TRBJ1-5, with TRBD1 as a possible D gene (5 bases). Trimming removed 5 bases at V and 2 bases at J, with 13 bases between. The germline gives CDR1 SNHLY, CDR2 FYNNEI. This CDR3 comprises 15 residues. DNA for the CDR3: TGTGCCAGCAGTCCCCAGGGAGGTGGCAATCAGCCCCAGCATTTT. This translates into CASSPQGGGNQPQHF.

The chain is built from TRBV30 and TRBJ1-1; 7 bases fit TRBD1. Germline loops: CDR1 GTSNPN, CDR2 SVGIG (reference sequence). With 7 bases clipped from V and 5 bases from J, the junction kept 7 bases outside the gene matches. The CDR3 has 12 amino acids. The CDR3 region has the DNA TGTGCCTACTGGACAGGAGGGACTGAAGCTTTCTTT. The encoded protein is CAYWTGGTEAFF.

The chain carries TRBV4-1 and TRBJ2-7; TRBD2 matches 12 bases. Germline CDR1 MGHRA, CDR2 YSYEKL. V was clipped by 2 bases and J by 2 bases; unmatched bases: 1. The CDR3 is made up of 15 amino acids. The CDR3 coding sequence is TGCGCCAGCAGCCAAAGACTAGCGGGAGCCTACGAGCAGTACTTC. Protein: CASSQRLAGAYEQYF.

This chain links TRBV4-1 with TRBJ2-1; possible D gene TRBD1, 5 bases. The CDR3 is made up of 16 amino acids. V was shortened by 0 bases and J by 1 base, with 10 bases between the two germline ends. Germline CDR1 MGHRA, CDR2 YSYEKL. The CDR3 DNA follows: TGCGCCAGCAGCCAAGAGAAAAGGGGATCCTACAATGAGCAGTTCTTC. Protein product: CASSQEKRGSYNEQFF.

The chain recombines TRBV14 with TRBJ1-1, with D maybe TRBD1 (6 bases). The CDR3 runs 16 residues. V lost 0 bases to trimming and J lost 1 base, with 12 bases between them. The germline V gene has CDR1 SGHDN and CDR2 FVKESK. CDR3 residues: CASSQDWGRGNTEAFF. In nucleotides, the CDR3 is TGTGCCAGCAGCCAAGATTGGGGCAGGGGGAACACTGAAGCTTTCTTT.

The CDR3 DNA reads TGCGCCAGCAAGAAGACTAGCACAGATACGCAGTATTTT. It codes for CASKKTSTDTQYF. This chain links TRBV4-1 with TRBJ2-3, with unresolved D. V dropped 7 bases and J dropped 0 bases, with 8 bases sitting between them. Germline assignment: CDR1 MGHRA and CDR2 YSYEKL. The CDR3 length is 13 residues.

CDR3 bases: TGTGCCAGCAGGCGAGCCGGGACTAGCGGGGGACCTGTTAGCACAGATACGCAGTATTTT. Translated: CASRRAGTSGGPVSTDTQYF. The rearrangement links TRBV5-4 to TRBJ2-3; TRBD2 agrees at 14 bases. Germline V gives CDR1 SGHNT, CDR2 YYREEE (reference sequence). The CDR3 consists of 20 residues. With 5 bases clipped from V and 0 bases from J, the junction kept 14 bases outside the gene matches.

The chain recombines TRBV7-2 with TRBJ1-4; the D is unclear. The CDR3 totals 16 residues. Germline assignment: CDR1 SGHTA and CDR2 FQGNSA. Trimming took 5 bases from V and 0 from J, leaving 13 bases between them. Here the CDR3 reads CASSPHEASTNEKLFF. Written as DNA, the CDR3 is TGTGCCAGCAGCCCACATGAGGCGTCAACTAATGAAAAACTGTTTTTT.

The CDR3 DNA is TGTGCCAGCAGTTTCGGGGTCTTTTCCGGTTGGGACTCCGGGACGGTCACAGATACGCAGTATTTT. This gives the protein CASSFGVFSGWDSGTVTDTQYF. The chain recombines TRBV27 with TRBJ2-3; TRBD2 is a possible D gene (6 bases). Trimming removed 3 bases at V and 2 bases at J, with 33 bases between. CDR1 is MNHEY and CDR2 is SMNVEV in the germline V gene (reference sequence). The CDR3 totals 22 residues.

This chain joins TRBV11-3 and TRBJ2-3; 7 positions agree with TRBD1. Germline CDR1 SGHNT, CDR2 YENEEA. The CDR3 spans 15 residues. V was pared by 5 bases and J by 7 bases, with 12 bases of the junction left unmatched. The CDR3 bases are TGTGCCAGCAGCCCCGGCCAGGGGGTATCGAATACGCAGTATTTT. It codes for CASSPGQGVSNTQYF.

V gene TRBV15 combines with J gene TRBJ1-6, with no clear D. The CDR3 consists of 20 residues. V was trimmed by 1 base and J by 7 bases, leaving 26 bases between them. Looked up from germline, CDR1 is LNHNV and CDR2 is YYDKDF (reference sequence). The CDR3 reads CATSRAQTPKRPTGNSPLHF. The CDR3 DNA follows: TGTGCCACCAGCAGAGCCCAAACCCCGAAAAGACCCACGGGAAATTCACCCCTCCACTTT.

V usage is TRBV5-4 and J usage is TRBJ2-7; 8 bases agree with TRBD1. The germline V gene has CDR1 SGHNT and CDR2 YYREEE (reference sequence). The V and J ends lost 3 bases and 4 bases, in that order; junction bases with no gene match: 3. The CDR3 sequence is 13 residues long. CDR3 amino acids: CASSYRDRYEQYF. For the CDR3, the DNA is TGTGCCAGCAGCTACCGGGACAGGTACGAGCAGTACTTC.